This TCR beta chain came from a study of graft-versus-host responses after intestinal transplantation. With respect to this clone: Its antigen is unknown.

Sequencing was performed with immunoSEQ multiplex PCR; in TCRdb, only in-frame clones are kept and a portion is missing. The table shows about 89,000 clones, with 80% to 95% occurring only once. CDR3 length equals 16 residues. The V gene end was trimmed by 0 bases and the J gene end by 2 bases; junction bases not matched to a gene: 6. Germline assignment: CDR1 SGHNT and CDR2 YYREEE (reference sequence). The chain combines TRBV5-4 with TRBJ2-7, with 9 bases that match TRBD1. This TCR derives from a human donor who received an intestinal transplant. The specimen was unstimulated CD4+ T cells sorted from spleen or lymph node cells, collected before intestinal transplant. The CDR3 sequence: CASSLDRDREPYEQYF. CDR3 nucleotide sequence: TGTGCCAGCAGCTTGGACCGGGACAGGGAACCCTACGAGCAGTACTTC.